The clone carrying this T cell receptor beta chain was counted between two and nine times. Between the trimmed V and J ends, which lost 1 base and 1 base, there was a span of 10 bases. The CDR3 has 15 residues. Germline V lookup: CDR1 SGHVS, CDR2 FNYEAQ. Sequencing relied on a cDNA template that was reverse transcribed from extracted RNA. This table comes from immunoSEQ multiplex PCR, and its TCRdb copy is limited to in-frame clones, with some not included. The sample has 120,000 or so clones; 50% to 60% are singletons. These data originate in a study of CD8+ T cells in alopecia areata. Study-level background: Twice daily, treated patients received 5 to 10 mg of oral tofacitinib.

The clonotype was recovered from a human donor with alopecia areata. The specimen was CD4+ T cells sorted from blood, collected at week 0. This rearrangement joins TRBV7-6 to TRBJ2-5; tentatively, D is TRBD1 (6 bases). The CDR3 DNA sequence: TGTGCCAGCAGCTTAGGCCAGGGGCTCCAAGAGACCCAGTACTTC. Its protein is CASSLGQGLQETQYF.